This T cell receptor beta chain was recorded in a study of CD8 T cells in ankylosing spondylitis. 5'-RACE, quantitative and with molecular barcodes, yielded the TCR beta libraries. TCRdb re-derived calls from the 5' RACE reads in MiXCR, one entry per CDR3 protein. This table holds around 770,000 distinct CDR3 sequences, about 20% found once. There are a few counts of this clonotype. No antigen is known for it. Trimming took 0 bases from V and 3 from J, leaving 17 bases between them. CDR1 MGHRA and CDR2 YSYEKL come from the germline V gene. CDR3 length: 17 amino acids. The study's findings and limits: In the blood and synovial fluid of reactive arthritis, some motif variants had been previously reported. Reports say disease-linked clones showed up significantly more in matched ankylosing spondylitis synovial fluid. Seven to nine highly homologous variants made up a TCR beta motif, and this motif appeared characteristic of ankylosing spondylitis blood.

The chain employs TRBV4-1 and TRBJ1-2; D may be TRBD1 (5 bases). Sequencing was carried out using blood, either unsorted or a sorted T cell fraction (not recorded which). This receptor was obtained from a male donor with ankylosing spondylitis. Here the CDR3 reads CASSQEKTGGGYYGYTF. CDR3 coding DNA: TGCGCCAGCAGCCAAGAAAAAACAGGAGGTGGCTACTATGGCTACACCTTC.